Below, 25 T cell receptor beta chains from the same sample are listed, as sequenced in a study of cytomegalovirus exposure and HLA in healthy donors. PCR was performed using 60 Vbeta and 13 Jbeta primers. Libraries were prepared by immunoSEQ multiplex PCR; TCRdb keeps only in-frame clonotypes and omits some of them. Of around 64,000 clones listed, about 81% were seen once; the top ten hold about 6.8%. Specimen: PBMCs. These receptors all come from a man younger than 45 in good health and CMV-seropositive.

J is TRBJ2-1 and V is TRBV6-4, with D perhaps matching TRBD2 (6 bases). Germline lookup yields CDR1 MRHNA and CDR2 SNTAGT. Trimming removed 5 bases from V and 2 bases from J, with 7 bases in between. This CDR3 is built from 13 residues. Here the CDR3 reads CASSTGAYNEQFF. The CDR3 nucleotides read TGTGCCAGCAGTACGGGGGCCTACAATGAGCAGTTCTTC.

This clone showed up just once. The chain uses TRBV7-2 and TRBJ1-1; D gene unclear. CDR3 length: 11 residues. Trimming stripped 5 bases from V and 3 bases from J, with 4 bases between. Per the germline V gene, CDR1 is SGHTA and CDR2 is FQGNSA. The CDR3 region has the DNA TGTGCCAGCAGCCTCTACACTGAAGCTTTCTTT. This gives the protein CASSLYTEAFF.

This clone was picked up a small number of times. The chain combines TRBV5-6 with TRBJ1-5, with D hard to call. Trimming shortened V by 3 bases and J by 2 bases, and 9 bases separated the two germline ends. This CDR3 region has 14 residues. The germline CDR1 and CDR2 sequences are SGHDT and YYEEEE. The CDR3 region has the DNA TGTGCCAGCAGCTACGGAGTGGGCAATCAGCCCCAGCATTTT. Protein product: CASSYGVGNQPQHF. Full variable domain (outside the CDR3, taken from reference TRBV5-6 and TRBJ1-5): DAGVTQSPTHLIKTRGQQVTLRCSPKSGHDTVSWYQQALGQGPQFIFQYYEEEERQRGNFPDRFSGHQFPNYSSELNVNALLLGDSALYLCASSYGVGNQPQHFGDGTRLSIL.

The rearrangement joins TRBV19 to TRBJ2-7, with D unclear. The CDR3 length is 14 residues. Trimming shortened V by 3 bases and J by 0 bases, and 9 bases separated the two germline ends. Germline loops: CDR1 LNHDA, CDR2 SQIVND (reference sequence). CDR3 in amino acids: CASSIAASSYEQYF. The CDR3 DNA reads as TGTGCCAGTAGTATTGCTGCCAGCTCCTACGAGCAGTACTTC.

The genes are TRBV5-1 and TRBJ2-4; weak D call: TRBD1 (6 bases). The CDR3 runs 16 residues. The ends were cut back, 4 bases at V and 5 bases at J, with 19 bases in the middle. In germline, CDR1 is SGHRS, CDR2 YFSETQ. CDR3 protein: CASSTGTPRGENIQYF. CDR3 in DNA: TGCGCCAGCAGCACCGGGACACCCCGGGGAGAAAACATTCAGTACTTC.

V is TRBV28 and J is TRBJ1-1; tentative D call: TRBD1 (6 bases). Germline V gene data show CDR1 as MDHEN and CDR2 as SYDVKM. This CDR3 is 12 amino acids long. With 5 bases removed from V and 11 bases from J, the gap between germline ends came to 15 bases. The CDR3 DNA is TGTGCCAGCAGTCAATCCAGGGGATCGGCTTTCTTT. It translates to CASSQSRGSAFF.

This clone has just one count. CDR3 sequence (DNA): TGCGCCAGCAGCTCCACAGGATCAGGGGGGGAAAAACTGTTTTTT. Translated: CASSSTGSGGEKLFF. This sequence joins TRBV5-1 and TRBJ1-4, with 7 positions matching TRBD1. The germline V gene has CDR1 SGHRS and CDR2 YFSETQ. CDR3 length: 15 amino acids. The V segment lost 3 bases and the J segment 8 bases; nucleotides outside the gene matches: 10.

The rearrangement uses TRBV5-1 and TRBJ2-1; D is possibly TRBD1 (5 bases). The germline CDR1 and CDR2 sequences are SGHRS and YFSETQ. Trimming left V 1 base short and J 7 bases short, with 18 bases between. The CDR3 loop spans 16 amino acids. CDR3: CASSLQGILSANEQFF. CDR3 nucleotide sequence: TGCGCCAGCAGCTTGCAGGGAATTTTATCGGCGAATGAGCAGTTCTTC.

The sample holds one count of this clone. The chain carries TRBV7-2 and TRBJ1-4; D is possibly TRBD1 (6 bases). V lost 5 bases and J 1 base, leaving 11 bases between the germline ends. CDR1 and CDR2 (germline): SGHTA, FQGNSA. CDR3 size: 15 residues. The CDR3 DNA reads as TGTGCCAGCAGCCCTACAGGGCAAACTAATGAAAAACTGTTTTTT. Protein product: CASSPTGQTNEKLFF.

The V call is TRBV2, the J call TRBJ2-5; D not certain. V was shortened by 6 bases and J by 5 bases, with 10 bases between the two germline ends. This CDR3 spans 12 amino acids. CDR1 and CDR2 (germline): SNHLY, FYNNEI. The CDR3 DNA follows: TGTGCCAGCAGCCTCACGAGGGAGACCCAGTACTTC. Residues: CASSLTRETQYF.

This chain links TRBV5-1 with TRBJ2-7; 8 positions match TRBD1. Germline CDR1 is SGHRS and CDR2 is YFSETQ. This CDR3 comprises 14 residues. Trimming took 4 bases from V and 6 from J; bases not matched to a gene: 9. The CDR3 loop is CASSAGTGPPEQYF. Written as DNA, the CDR3 is TGCGCCAGCAGCGCCGGGACAGGTCCCCCCGAGCAGTACTTC.

The CDR3 sequence is CASSQEKPGTNYGYTF. The CDR3 DNA is TGCGCCAGCAGCCAAGAGAAGCCAGGGACTAACTATGGCTACACCTTC. The chain has TRBV4-3 and TRBJ1-2; D may be TRBD1 (5 bases). The CDR3 has 16 residues. Germline V lookup: CDR1 LGHNA, CDR2 YSLEER. The V gene lost 0 bases and the J gene lost 0 bases, with 11 bases spanning the gap.

The chain carries TRBV7-2 and TRBJ1-2; D may be TRBD1 (6 bases). This CDR3 spans 15 amino acids. Germline CDR1 and CDR2: SGHTA and FQGNSA. Trimming shortened V by 1 base and J by 4 bases, and 13 bases separated the two germline ends. For the CDR3, the DNA is TGTGCCAGCAGCTTAGTTCCAGGGGTTGCCTATGGCTACACCTTC. Residues: CASSLVPGVAYGYTF. The entire variable domain, with the rest obtained from reference TRBV7-2 and TRBJ1-2, is as follows: GAGVSQSPSNKVTEKGKDVELRCDPISGHTALYWYRQSLGQGLEFLIYFQGNSAPDKSGLPSDRFSAERTGGSVSTLTIQRTQQEDSAVYLCASSLVPGVAYGYTFGSGTRLTVV.

The chain links TRBV4-2 to TRBJ1-5; D is uncertain. The germline gives CDR1 LGHNA, CDR2 YNFKEQ. Trimming left V 1 base short and J 0 bases short, with 16 bases between. This CDR3 contains 18 residues. CDR3 sequence (DNA): TGTGCCAGCAGCCAAGCTTTAGGAGGCTTCTATAGCAATCAGCCCCAGCATTTT. Its protein product is CASSQALGGFYSNQPQHF.

This clone has just a few counts. The chain carries TRBV10-1 and TRBJ1-5; 9 bases match TRBD1. Germline V gives CDR1 WNHNN, CDR2 SYGVQD (reference sequence). V gave up 9 bases and J gave up 6 bases; unmatched junction bases: 6. The CDR3 totals 13 residues. For the CDR3, the DNA is TGCGCCAGGGAAACAGGGGGCAGTCAGCCCCAGCATTTT. This encodes CARETGGSQPQHF.

This clone was observed a handful of times. The V and J genes are TRBV4-3 and TRBJ1-6, with no clear D. Germline V gene sequence: CDR1 LGHNA, CDR2 YSLEER. V dropped 0 bases and J dropped 5 bases, with 2 bases sitting between them. The CDR3 consists of 13 residues. In nucleotides, the CDR3 is TGCGCCAGCAGCCAAGACAATAATTCACCCCTCCACTTT. Amino acid sequence: CASSQDNNSPLHF.

The rearrangement joins TRBV4-2 to TRBJ2-5; 10 bases agree with TRBD2. The J call may be mistaken, given a closer DNA end match to TRBJ2-7. Germline CDR1 reads LGHNA; CDR2 reads YNFKEQ. The CDR3 contains 20 residues. This CDR3 is CASSQGSWLAGVALEAEQYF. Here the CDR3 DNA reads TGTGCCAGCAGCCAAGGATCCTGGCTAGCGGGGGTCGCTTTGGAGGCCGAGCAGTACTTC.

This rearrangement joins TRBV28 to TRBJ1-2; D is perhaps TRBD1 (5 bases). The germline V gene encodes CDR1 MDHEN and CDR2 SYDVKM. The CDR3 spans 14 residues. CDR3 residues: CAGGEGSEIYGYTF. The DNA for the CDR3 is TGTGCTGGCGGGGAGGGGAGTGAGATCTATGGCTACACCTTC.

This chain uses TRBV6-5 with TRBJ1-2; weak D call: TRBD1 (5 bases). The CDR3 runs to 15 residues. The germline V gene has CDR1 MNHEY and CDR2 SVGAGI. Trimming stripped 5 bases from V and 3 bases from J, with 16 bases between. CDR3 bases: TGTGCCAGCAGTCAATCGACAGCCCGGGACTATGGCTACACCTTC. This gives the protein CASSQSTARDYGYTF.

This clone came up a few times. The V call is TRBV5-1, the J call TRBJ2-4; 8 nucleotides line up with TRBD1. The CDR3 is 13 residues long. Germline V CDR1 and CDR2: SGHRS, YFSETQ. Trimming took 5 bases from V and 4 from J; bases not matched to a gene: 2. The CDR3 DNA sequence: TGCGCCAGCAGGACAGGGGATAAAAACATTCAGTACTTC. This translates into CASRTGDKNIQYF. Using reference TRBV5-1 and TRBJ2-4 for the parts outside the CDR3, the full variable domain is KAGVTQTPRYLIKTRGQQVTLSCSPISGHRSVSWYQQTPGQGLQFLFEYFSETQRNKGNFPGRFSGRQFSNSRSEMNVSTLELGDSALYLCASRTGDKNIQYFGAGTRLSVL.

The CDR3 reads CASSQASPGQGGNQPQHF. CDR3 DNA sequence: TGCGCCAGCAGCCAAGCATCTCCTGGACAGGGAGGCAATCAGCCCCAGCATTTT. The rearrangement joins TRBV4-1 to TRBJ1-5; 8 nucleotides agree with TRBD1. J gave up 2 bases and V 1 base, and 10 bases lay outside the gene matches. The length of the CDR3 is 18 residues. Germline V lookup: CDR1 MGHRA, CDR2 YSYEKL.

The DNA of the CDR3 is TGCGCCAGCAGCTTTCGGACAGGGGGCCCTTATGAGCAGTTCTTC. This sequence encodes CASSFRTGGPYEQFF. The chain couples TRBV5-1 to TRBJ2-1; 11 bases fit TRBD1. Germline loops: CDR1 SGHRS, CDR2 YFSETQ. Germline trimming cut 2 bases from V and 8 bases from J; bases unmatched to any gene: 6. The CDR3 totals 15 residues.

The chain couples TRBV25-1 to TRBJ1-1; a weak D match, TRBD1 (5 bases). The V end lost 7 bases, the J end lost 6 bases, and 15 bases lay between the germline ends. Germline values: CDR1 MGHDK, CDR2 SYGVNS. The CDR3 extends over 13 amino acids. The DNA of the CDR3 is TGTGCCAGCACGCAGGGCGGAGTGTCTGAAGCTTTCTTT. Residues: CASTQGGVSEAFF.

This chain joins TRBV5-1 and TRBJ2-7, with D uncertain. V lost 4 bases and J 3 bases, leaving 23 bases between the germline ends. Germline V gene sequence: CDR1 SGHRS, CDR2 YFSETQ. CDR3 size: 17 residues. CDR3 nucleotides: TGCGCCAGCAGCCCCCATATGGTAGGTCAAAGGAGCTACGAGCAGTACTTC. Amino acid sequence: CASSPHMVGQRSYEQYF.

The J gene is TRBJ1-2, the V gene TRBV18; no clear D gene. The CDR3 totals 14 residues. Between the trimmed V and J ends, which lost 2 bases and 4 bases, there was a span of 11 bases. Germline V gene data show CDR1 as KGHSH and CDR2 as LQKENI. CDR3 residues: CASSPEGIGYGYTF. The CDR3 DNA reads TGTGCCAGCTCACCAGAGGGAATCGGCTATGGCTACACCTTC.